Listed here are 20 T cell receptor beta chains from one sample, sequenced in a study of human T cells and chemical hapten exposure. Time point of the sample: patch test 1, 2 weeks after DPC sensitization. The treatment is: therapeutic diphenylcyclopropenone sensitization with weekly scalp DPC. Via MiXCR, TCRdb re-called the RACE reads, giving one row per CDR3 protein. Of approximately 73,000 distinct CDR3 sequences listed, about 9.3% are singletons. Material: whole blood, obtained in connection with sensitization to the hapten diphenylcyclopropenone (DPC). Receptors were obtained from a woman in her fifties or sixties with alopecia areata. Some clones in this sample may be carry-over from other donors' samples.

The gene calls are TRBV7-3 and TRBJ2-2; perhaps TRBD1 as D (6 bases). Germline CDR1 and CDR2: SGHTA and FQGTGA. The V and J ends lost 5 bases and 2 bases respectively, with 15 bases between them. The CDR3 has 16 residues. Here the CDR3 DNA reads TGTGCCAGCAGCCCGGACCCGACAGGCAACACCGGGGAGCTGTTTTTT. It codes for CASSPDPTGNTGELFF.

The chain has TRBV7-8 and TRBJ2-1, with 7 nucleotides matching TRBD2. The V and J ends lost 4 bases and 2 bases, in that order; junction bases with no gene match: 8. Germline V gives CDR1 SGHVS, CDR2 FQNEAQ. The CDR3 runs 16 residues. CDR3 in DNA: TGTGCCAGCAGCTCCTCAGCGGGACCTACCTACAATGAGCAGTTCTTC. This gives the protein CASSSSAGPTYNEQFF.

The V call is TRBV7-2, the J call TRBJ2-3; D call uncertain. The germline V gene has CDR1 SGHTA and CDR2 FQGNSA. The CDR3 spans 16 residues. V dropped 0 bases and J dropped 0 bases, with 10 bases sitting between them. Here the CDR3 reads CASSLAASASTDTQYF. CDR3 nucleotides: TGTGCCAGCAGCTTAGCGGCCAGCGCTAGCACAGATACGCAGTATTTT.

CDR3 bases: TGCGCCAGCAGCTTGGGACTCCGGGACATTCAGTACTTC. It is translated as CASSLGLRDIQYF. The chain uses TRBV5-1 and TRBJ2-4, with D hard to call. Germline V gene data show CDR1 as SGHRS and CDR2 as YFSETQ. The CDR3 runs 13 residues. V lost 0 bases and J lost 8, with 9 bases in between. The variable domain in full, with the rest retrieved from reference TRBV5-1 and TRBJ2-4, is KAGVTQTPRYLIKTRGQQVTLSCSPISGHRSVSWYQQTPGQGLQFLFEYFSETQRNKGNFPGRFSGRQFSNSRSEMNVSTLELGDSALYLCASSLGLRDIQYFGAGTRLSVL.

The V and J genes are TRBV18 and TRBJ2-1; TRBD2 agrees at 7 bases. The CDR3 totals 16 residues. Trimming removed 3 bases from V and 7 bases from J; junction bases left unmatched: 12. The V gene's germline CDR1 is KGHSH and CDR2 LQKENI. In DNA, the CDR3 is TGTGCCAGCTCACCCTCTGGCGGGACGGGGGGTAATGAGCAGTTCTTC. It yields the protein CASSPSGGTGGNEQFF.

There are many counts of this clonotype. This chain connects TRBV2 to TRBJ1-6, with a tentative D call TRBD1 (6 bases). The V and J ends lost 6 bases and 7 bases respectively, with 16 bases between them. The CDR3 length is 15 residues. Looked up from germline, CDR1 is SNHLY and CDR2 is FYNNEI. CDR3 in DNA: TGTGCCAGCAGCCTAACTACAGGGTCAAATTCACCCCTCCACTTT. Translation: CASSLTTGSNSPLHF.

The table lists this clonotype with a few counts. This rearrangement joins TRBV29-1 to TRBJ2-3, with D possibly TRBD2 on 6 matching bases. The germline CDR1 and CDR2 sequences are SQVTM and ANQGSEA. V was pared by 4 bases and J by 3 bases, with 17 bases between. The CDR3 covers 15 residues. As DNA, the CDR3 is TGCAGCGTTGGGGAGGTCCGGGCAAGGACAGATACGCAGTATTTT. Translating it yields CSVGEVRARTDTQYF.

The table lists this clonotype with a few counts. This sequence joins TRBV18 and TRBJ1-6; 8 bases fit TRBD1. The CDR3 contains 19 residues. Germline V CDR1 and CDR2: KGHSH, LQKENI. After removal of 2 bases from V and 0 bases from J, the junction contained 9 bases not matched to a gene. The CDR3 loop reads CASSPRDRPTTSYNSPLHF. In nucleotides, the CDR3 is TGTGCCAGCTCACCAAGGGACAGGCCCACTACCTCCTATAATTCACCCCTCCACTTT.

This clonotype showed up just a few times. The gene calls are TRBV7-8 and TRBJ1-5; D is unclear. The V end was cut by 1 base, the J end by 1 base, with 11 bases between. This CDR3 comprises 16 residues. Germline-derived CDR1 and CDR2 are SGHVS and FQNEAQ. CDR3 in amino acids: CASSLVSQVSNQPQHF. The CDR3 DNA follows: TGTGCCAGCAGCTTAGTTAGTCAGGTCAGCAATCAGCCCCAGCATTTT. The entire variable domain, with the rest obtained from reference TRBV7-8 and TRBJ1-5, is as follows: GAGVSQSPRYKVAKRGQDVALRCDPISGHVSLFWYQQALGQGPEFLTYFQNEAQLDKSGLPSDRFFAERPEGSVSTLKIQRTQQEDSAVYLCASSLVSQVSNQPQHFGDGTRLSIL.

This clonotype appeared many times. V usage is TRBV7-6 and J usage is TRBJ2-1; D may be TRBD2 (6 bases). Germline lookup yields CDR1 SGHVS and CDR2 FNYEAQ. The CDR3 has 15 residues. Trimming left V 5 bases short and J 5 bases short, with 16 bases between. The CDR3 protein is CASSRDLLSNNEQFF. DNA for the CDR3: TGTGCCAGCAGCAGGGACTTGCTTTCCAACAATGAGCAGTTCTTC.

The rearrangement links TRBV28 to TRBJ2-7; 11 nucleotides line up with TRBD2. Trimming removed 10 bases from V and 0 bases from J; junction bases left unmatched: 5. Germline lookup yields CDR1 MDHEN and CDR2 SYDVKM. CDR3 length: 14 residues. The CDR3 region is CATQTSGTSYEQYF. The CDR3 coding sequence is TGTGCCACACAGACTAGCGGGACCTCCTACGAGCAGTACTTC.

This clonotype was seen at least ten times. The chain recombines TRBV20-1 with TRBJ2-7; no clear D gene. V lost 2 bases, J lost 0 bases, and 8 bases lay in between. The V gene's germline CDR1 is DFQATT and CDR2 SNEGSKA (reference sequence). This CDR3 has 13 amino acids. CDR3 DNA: TGCAGTGCTAGATCCCCCTACTCCTACGAGCAGTACTTC. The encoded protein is CSARSPYSYEQYF.

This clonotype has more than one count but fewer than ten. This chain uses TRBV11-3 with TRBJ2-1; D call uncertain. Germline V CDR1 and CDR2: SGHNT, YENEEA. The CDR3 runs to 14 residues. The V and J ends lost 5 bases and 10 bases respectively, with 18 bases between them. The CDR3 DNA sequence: TGTGCCAGCAGCCTACCTCCGCCGCCGCGGGAGCAGTTCTTC. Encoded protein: CASSLPPPPREQFF.

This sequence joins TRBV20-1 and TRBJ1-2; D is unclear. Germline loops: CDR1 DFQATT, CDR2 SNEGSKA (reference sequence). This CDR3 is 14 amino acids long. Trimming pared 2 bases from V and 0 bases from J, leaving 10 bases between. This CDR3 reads CSARRQPANYGYTF. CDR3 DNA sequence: TGCAGTGCTAGAAGGCAGCCAGCTAACTATGGCTACACCTTC.

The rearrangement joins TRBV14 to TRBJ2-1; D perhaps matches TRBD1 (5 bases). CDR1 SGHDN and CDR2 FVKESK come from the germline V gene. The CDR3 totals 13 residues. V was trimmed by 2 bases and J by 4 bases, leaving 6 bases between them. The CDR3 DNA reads TGTGCCAGCAGCCAAAGGGGATACAATGAGCAGTTCTTC. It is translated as CASSQRGYNEQFF.

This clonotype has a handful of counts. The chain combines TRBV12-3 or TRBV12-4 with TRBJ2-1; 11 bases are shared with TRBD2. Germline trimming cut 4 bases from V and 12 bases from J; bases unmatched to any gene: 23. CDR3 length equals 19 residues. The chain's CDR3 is CASSSTLPGLADNLFGQFF. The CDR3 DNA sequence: TGTGCCAGCAGTTCAACCCTCCCGGGACTAGCGGACAACCTCTTCGGGCAGTTCTTC.

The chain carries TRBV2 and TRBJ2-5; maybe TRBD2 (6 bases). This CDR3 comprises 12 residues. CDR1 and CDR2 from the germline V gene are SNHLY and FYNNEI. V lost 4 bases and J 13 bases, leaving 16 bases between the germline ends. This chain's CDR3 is CASSGGERDRYF. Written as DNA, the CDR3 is TGTGCCAGCAGTGGCGGGGAAAGAGACCGGTACTTC.

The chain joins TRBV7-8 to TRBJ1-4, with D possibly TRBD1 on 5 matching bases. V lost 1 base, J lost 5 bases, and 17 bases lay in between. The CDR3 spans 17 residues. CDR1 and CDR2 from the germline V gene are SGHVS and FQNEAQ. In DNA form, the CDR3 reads TGTGCCAGCAGCTTAGATATAGGGGCGGCCGGGAATGAAAAACTGTTTTTT. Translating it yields CASSLDIGAAGNEKLFF.

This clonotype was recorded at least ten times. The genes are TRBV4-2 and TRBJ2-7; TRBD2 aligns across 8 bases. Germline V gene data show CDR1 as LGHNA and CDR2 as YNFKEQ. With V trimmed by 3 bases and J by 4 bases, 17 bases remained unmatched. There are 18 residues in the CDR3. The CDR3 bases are TGTGCCAGCAGCCAGAACGGTGGTCTGGCGGGAGGAAAGTACGAGCAGTACTTC. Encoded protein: CASSQNGGLAGGKYEQYF.

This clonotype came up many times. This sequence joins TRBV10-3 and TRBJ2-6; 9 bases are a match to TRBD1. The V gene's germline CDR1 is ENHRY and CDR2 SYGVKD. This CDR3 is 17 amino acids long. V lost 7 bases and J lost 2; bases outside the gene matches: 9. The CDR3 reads CAINPGQGNAGANVLTF. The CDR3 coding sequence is TGTGCCATCAACCCGGGACAGGGTAACGCTGGGGCCAACGTCCTGACTTTC.